The 22 T cell receptor beta chains listed next were all sequenced from one sample in a study of neurological immune-mediated disorders. From the 5' RACE reads, TCRdb called clonotypes with MiXCR, one entry per CDR3 protein. The table includes around 51,000 distinct CDR3 sequences, approximately 11% detected once. The sample's time point: longitudinal time-point 3. Material for sequencing was PBMCs. These receptor sequences come from a male donor with HTLV-1-associated myelopathy (HAM/TSP).

Details on this clonotype: Possible read error: a much larger clone is one base away. The J gene is TRBJ2-2, the V gene TRBV20-1; 9 bases agree with TRBD2. Germline CDR1 and CDR2: DFQATT and SNEGSKA (reference sequence). This CDR3 spans 15 amino acids. V was pared by 0 bases and J by 11 bases, with 10 bases of the junction left unmatched. The CDR3 region has the DNA TGCAGTGCTAGAGATTGGGGGCGGGGGGGCGTAGAGCTGTTTTTT. Amino acids: CSARDWGRGGVELFF.

This clonotype was found many times. V usage is TRBV20-1 and J usage is TRBJ1-4; no reliable D call. This CDR3 contains 15 residues. The germline V gene has CDR1 DFQATT and CDR2 SNEGSKA (reference sequence). Trimming left V 0 bases short and J 8 bases short, with 16 bases between. The CDR3 protein is CSARDLARGEEKLFF. The CDR3, as DNA: TGCAGTGCTAGAGATCTGGCCCGTGGGGAAGAAAAACTGTTTTTT.

Many counts were recorded for this clonotype. The chain employs TRBV18 and TRBJ2-7, with 9 bases aligning to TRBD2. Germline lookup yields CDR1 KGHSH and CDR2 LQKENI. The CDR3 spans 17 residues. With V trimmed by 3 bases and J by 0 bases, 9 bases remained unmatched. CDR3 nucleotides: TGTGCCAGCTCACCGATCCCTAGCGGGGCGCACTCCTACGAGCAGTACTTC. This sequence encodes CASSPIPSGAHSYEQYF. Using reference TRBV18 and TRBJ2-7 for the parts outside the CDR3, the full variable domain is NAGVMQNPRHLVRRRGQEARLRCSPMKGHSHVYWYRQLPEEGLKFMVYLQKENIIDESGMPKERFSAEFPKEGPSILRIQQVVRGDSAAYFCASSPIPSGAHSYEQYFGPGTRLTVT.

As to this clonotype: Since a much larger clone is just one base distant, this may be a read error. The chain is built from TRBV6-1 and TRBJ2-7; TRBD1 might be the D (5 bases). CDR1 is MNHNS and CDR2 is SASEGT in the germline V gene. The V and J ends lost 7 bases and 4 bases respectively, with 14 bases between them. The CDR3 is made up of 13 amino acids. The CDR3 loop reads CASTNMAGYEQYF. For the CDR3, the DNA is TGTGCCAGCACAAACATGGCAGGGTACGAGCAGTACTTC.

This clonotype was observed at least ten times. This rearrangement joins TRBV4-3 to TRBJ2-7, with 11 positions matching TRBD2. V was clipped by 3 bases and J by 4 bases; unmatched bases: 5. CDR3 length equals 15 residues. CDR1 is LGHNA, CDR2 YSLEER, per germline. The CDR3 DNA reads TGCGCCAGCAGCCACCATAGCGGGGGGGAGTACGAGCAGTACTTC. Encoded protein: CASSHHSGGEYEQYF.

This clonotype counts as medium-sized (0.01 to 0.1%). The chain combines TRBV5-1 with TRBJ2-5; maybe TRBD1 (7 bases). Looked up from germline, CDR1 is SGHRS and CDR2 is YFSETQ. This CDR3 contains 14 residues. Between the trimmed V and J ends, which lost 2 bases and 5 bases, there was a span of 13 bases. In nucleotides, the CDR3 is TGCGCCAGCAGCTTCCGGGAGACAGGGGAGACCCAGTACTTC. This encodes CASSFRETGETQYF. Full variable domain (remainder filled in from reference TRBV5-1 and TRBJ2-5): KAGVTQTPRYLIKTRGQQVTLSCSPISGHRSVSWYQQTPGQGLQFLFEYFSETQRNKGNFPGRFSGRQFSNSRSEMNVSTLELGDSALYLCASSFRETGETQYFGPGTRLLVL.

This clonotype showed up many times. This rearrangement joins TRBV6-8 to TRBJ2-2; tentatively, D is TRBD1 (6 bases). Trimming stripped 4 bases from V and 4 bases from J, with 25 bases between. Germline CDR1 and CDR2: MNHGY and SAAAGT. The CDR3 sequence is 19 residues long. CDR3 region: CASSSRPRRQEWVTGELFF. The CDR3 nucleotides read TGTGCCAGCAGTTCGAGACCTCGTCGACAGGAGTGGGTCACCGGGGAGCTGTTTTTT.

The chain is built from TRBV7-3 and TRBJ2-5, with 7 bases lining up with TRBD1. V lost 4 bases and J lost 5; bases outside the gene matches: 10. There are 15 residues in the CDR3. Germline V gene data show CDR1 as SGHTA and CDR2 as FQGTGA. CDR3 protein: CASSSGQTKGETQYF. CDR3 nucleotides: TGTGCCAGCAGCTCGGGACAGACCAAGGGGGAGACCCAGTACTTC.

This clonotype was seen at least ten times. The chain employs TRBV15 and TRBJ2-1; tentatively, D is TRBD1 (6 bases). The CDR3 spans 16 residues. The germline CDR1 and CDR2 sequences are LNHNV and YYDKDF (reference sequence). V lost 0 bases and J 5 bases, leaving 14 bases between the germline ends. For the CDR3, the DNA is TGTGCCACCAGCAGAGAAATGGGGGCAACGGACAATGAGCAGTTCTTC. Protein: CATSREMGATDNEQFF.

The rearrangement links TRBV27 to TRBJ2-4; unclear D gene. The CDR3 length is 17 residues. Trimming stripped 2 bases from V and 1 base from J, with 15 bases between. The germline CDR1 and CDR2 sequences are MNHEY and SMNVEV (reference sequence). CDR3 region: CASSLDSPSAAKNIQYF. CDR3 DNA sequence: TGTGCCAGCAGTTTAGACTCTCCCTCGGCGGCCAAAAACATTCAGTACTTC.

In regard to this clonotype: This clone may be a read error of a much larger clone one base away. This chain uses TRBV5-1 with TRBJ1-3, with D tentatively TRBD1 (6 bases). CDR1 SGHRS and CDR2 YFSETQ come from the germline V gene. The CDR3 runs to 14 residues. V lost 6 bases and J lost 2, with 12 bases in between. In DNA form, the CDR3 reads TGCGCCAGCAACACACAGGGACCTGGAAACACCATATATTTT. Translated: CASNTQGPGNTIYF.

This clonotype appeared many times. V usage is TRBV7-2 and J usage is TRBJ1-5, with D possibly matching TRBD1 (5 bases). The CDR3 is made up of 15 amino acids. Germline loops: CDR1 SGHTA, CDR2 FQGNSA. Trimming shortened V by 4 bases and J by 0 bases, and 10 bases separated the two germline ends. In DNA, the CDR3 is TGTGCCAGCAGCTGGAGTCAGGGTAGCAATCAGCCCCAGCATTTT. Translation gives CASSWSQGSNQPQHF.

This clonotype was picked up a small number of times. This sequence joins TRBV3-1 and TRBJ2-1, with 7 bases matching TRBD1. V dropped 4 bases and J dropped 7; count of bases not matched to a gene: 7. Germline CDR1 and CDR2: LGHDT and YNNKEL (reference sequence). The CDR3 totals 14 residues. This CDR3 is CASSREGADNEQFF. The CDR3 DNA reads as TGTGCCAGCAGCCGCGAGGGGGCCGATAATGAGCAGTTCTTC.

About this clonotype itself: One junction end disagrees with the germline gene, perhaps due to a read error. The rearrangement uses TRBV6-2 or TRBV6-3 and TRBJ2-7, with 7 bases lining up with TRBD1. The CDR3 length is 14 residues. Germline CDR1 MNHEY, CDR2 SVGEGT. CDR3 sequence (DNA): TGTGCCAGCAGTTTCCGACAGGGACCCTACGATCAGTACTTC. Translation: CASSFRQGPYDQYF.

This clonotype was observed at least ten times. The gene calls are TRBV12-3 or TRBV12-4 and TRBJ1-5, with D unresolved. Trimming stripped 3 bases from V and 4 bases from J, with 7 bases between. This CDR3 comprises 13 residues. The CDR3 loop reads CASSLGSNQPQHF. The CDR3 DNA reads as TGTGCCAGCAGTTTGGGGTCGAATCAGCCCCAGCATTTT.

This clonotype was counted ten times or more. This rearrangement joins TRBV29-1 to TRBJ1-1; D call uncertain. CDR3 length: 12 residues. Germline V CDR1 and CDR2: SQVTM, ANQGSEA. The ends were cut back, 6 bases at V and 4 bases at J, with 12 bases in the middle. CDR3 bases: TGCAGCGTGCTCATTAAGGGCACTGAAGCTTTCTTT. It translates to CSVLIKGTEAFF.

In its sample, this clonotype was seen once. The chain combines TRBV5-1 with TRBJ2-7; D gene ambiguous. CDR1 and CDR2 from the germline V gene are SGHRS and YFSETQ. The CDR3 is 13 amino acids. V was shortened by 7 bases and J by 0 bases, with 11 bases between the two germline ends. The CDR3 reads CASPGQSSYEQYF. DNA of the CDR3: TGCGCCAGCCCGGGCCAGAGCTCCTACGAGCAGTACTTC.

This clonotype was detected ten times or more. The chain joins TRBV5-1 to TRBJ2-1; 9 bases map to TRBD1. CDR1 and CDR2 (germline): SGHRS, YFSETQ. Unmatched junction bases numbered 11, after V lost 4 bases and J lost 6 bases. This CDR3 region has 16 residues. CDR3 coding DNA: TGCGCCAGCAGCCCGGATGGGACAGGGAATCCCAATGAGCAGTTCTTC. Protein: CASSPDGTGNPNEQFF.

This clonotype was found many times. This rearrangement joins TRBV7-9 to TRBJ1-6; 9 nucleotides line up with TRBD1. There are 14 residues in the CDR3. V lost 5 bases and J lost 10; bases outside the gene matches: 6. Germline assignment: CDR1 SEHNR and CDR2 FQNEAQ (reference sequence). CDR3: CASSKQGALSPLHF. The CDR3 DNA sequence: TGTGCCAGCAGCAAACAGGGGGCTTTATCACCCCTCCACTTT.

Of note for this clonotype: This clone may be a read error of a much larger clone one base away. J is TRBJ2-2 and V is TRBV7-9; D perhaps matches TRBD2 (7 bases). Trimming took 2 bases from V and 6 from J, leaving 16 bases between them. Germline lookup yields CDR1 SEHNR and CDR2 FQNEAQ (reference sequence). This CDR3 has 16 amino acids. This CDR3 reads CASSLSIRRGPGELFF. The CDR3 nucleotides are TGTGCCAGCAGCTTATCCATCAGGCGGGGGCCCGGGGAGCTGTTTTTT.

At least ten counts were recorded for this clonotype. The genes are TRBV29-1 and TRBJ2-3; either TRBD1 or TRBD2 may fit D (5 bases each). The CDR3 spans 16 residues. V gave up 1 base and J gave up 3 bases, with 17 bases separating them. Germline-derived CDR1 and CDR2 are SQVTM and ANQGSEA. CDR3 region: CSVEGLEGKSTDTQYF. CDR3 DNA sequence: TGCAGCGTTGAAGGACTCGAGGGGAAGAGTACAGATACGCAGTATTTT.

This clonotype was counted at least ten times. V usage is TRBV7-2 and J usage is TRBJ1-3; the D is unclear. The CDR3 totals 17 residues. Deletions cut 1 base from V and 0 bases from J, with 13 bases between. The germline CDR1 and CDR2 sequences are SGHTA and FQGNSA. CDR3 nucleotides: TGTGCCAGCAGCTTAGGTGGCCCTCCCCGCTCTGGAAACACCATATATTTT. Amino acids: CASSLGGPPRSGNTIYF.